This T cell receptor beta chain was retrieved from a study of blood T cell repertoires in COVID-19. Study-wide context: The analysed material was cDNA or gDNA that came from T cells, B-cell-depleted T cells, or PBMCs.

Sequencing was performed with immunoSEQ multiplex PCR; in TCRdb, only in-frame clones are kept and a portion is missing. Of approximately 260,000 clones listed, roughly nine tenths were seen once; the top ten hold approximately 1.8%. V dropped 6 bases and J dropped 3 bases, with 23 bases sitting between them. Germline V gene lookup returns CDR1 LNHDA and CDR2 SQIVND (reference sequence). This CDR3 is 18 amino acids long. Study members were between roughly 18 and 100 years old and lived in 24 US regions. Clinical history as reported by participants underpinned cohort assignment. Recovered status in Cohort 3 required two negative PCRs, clearance, or symptom resolution.

This clonotype was obtained from a woman between 55 and 75 years old who had recovered from COVID-19. V is TRBV19 and J is TRBJ1-4; a possible D gene is TRBD1 (6 bases). Sequencing was carried out using PBMCs or T cells enriched from blood (not recorded which). The CDR3 region is CASRRRPGEVPANEKLFF. CDR3 nucleotide sequence: TGTGCCAGTAGACGCCGGCCAGGGGAAGTTCCGGCTAATGAAAAACTGTTTTTT. The full variable domain, completed using reference TRBV19 and TRBJ1-4, is DGGITQSPKYLFRKEGQNVTLSCEQNLNHDAMYWYRQDPGQGLRLIYYSQIVNDFQKGDIAEGYSVSREKKESFPLTVTSAQKNPTAFYLCASRRRPGEVPANEKLFFGSGTQLSVL.